A selection of T cell receptor beta chains follows, all from one sample in a study of OX40 agonist ivuxolimab in advanced cancers. This table comes from immunoSEQ multiplex PCR, and its TCRdb copy is limited to in-frame clones, with some not included. The sample lists more than 9,500 clones; roughly 80% were seen once. The source was CD4+ or CD8+ T cells sorted from blood, collected in a trial of the OX40 agonist ivuxolimab. Source of these receptors: an adult with an advanced solid tumor such as melanoma, head and neck, liver or kidney cancer. Each CDR3 is given with its conserved first and last residue. D genes are given only for firm matches. Clone size is given for some rows only: seen once, a few or many times, or a class if the clone is expanded.

cdr3_length | j_call | clone_size | v_call | d_call | cdr3_nt | cdr3_aa
14 | TRBJ1-3 | - | TRBV28 | - | TGTGCCAGCTTCACAGGGAGCTCTGGAAACACCATATATTTT | CASFTGSSGNTIYF
16 | TRBJ1-1 | - | TRBV27 | - | TGTGCCAGCATTCCACCCCCCGCAGCGGGGAACACTGAAGCTTTCTTT | CASIPPPAAGNTEAFF
16 | TRBJ1-1 | once | TRBV6-1 | TRBD1 | TGTGCCGGCAGTGAAGCGCCGACAGGGGGCTACACTGAAGCTTTCTTT | CAGSEAPTGGYTEAFF
14 | TRBJ2-1 | medium-sized | TRBV5-6 | - | TGTGCCAGCAGCGTCCGGGACAACTCCAATGAGCAGTTCTTC | CASSVRDNSNEQFF
17 | TRBJ2-5 | - | TRBV4-2 | TRBD2 | TGTGCCAGCAGCCACCTCATAACTAGCGGGAGGGAAGAGACCCAGTACTTC | CASSHLITSGREETQYF
16 | TRBJ2-1 | few | TRBV5-6 | TRBD2 | TGTGCCAGCAGTAGACTAGCGGGTTATCCCTACAATGAGCAGTTCTTC | CASSRLAGYPYNEQFF
13 | TRBJ1-1 | - | TRBV27 | - | TGTGCCAGCAGTGCAGGGTTTCTCGCAGAAGCTTTCTTT | CASSAGFLAEAFF
15 | TRBJ1-1 | - | TRBV9 | - | TGTGCCAGCAGCGTCTCAGGGTCGATGAACACTGAAGCTTTCTTT | CASSVSGSMNTEAFF
14 | TRBJ2-7 | - | TRBV6-5 | TRBD1 | TGTGCCAGCAGCCCCGGGACAGGGAACTACGAGCAGTACTTC | CASSPGTGNYEQYF
19 | TRBJ2-2 | - | TRBV5-4 | - | TGTGCCAGCAGCTTGGGCCCGGACAGTTCTACCTATAACACCGGGGAGCTGTTTTTT | CASSLGPDSSTYNTGELFF